This TCR beta chain was found in a study of control samples from healthy donors and cancer patients. Data came from immunoSEQ multiplex PCR; TCRdb stores just in-frame clones and leaves some out. The sample comprises tens of thousands of clones, almost 90% of which are singletons, and 6% rests with the top ten. The CDR3 loop spans 15 amino acids. Germline loops: CDR1 LGHNA, CDR2 YNFKEQ. The V and J ends lost 1 base and 8 bases, in that order; junction bases with no gene match: 8. The chain combines TRBV4-2 with TRBJ2-1; 7 positions match TRBD2. The source material was PBMCs. This TCR came from a man aged 55 to 70 with colorectal cancer. The CDR3 sequence is CASSQGGLSGHEQFF. CDR3 DNA: TGTGCCAGCAGCCAAGGGGGACTAAGTGGTCATGAGCAGTTCTTC.